What follows are 16 T cell receptor beta chains derived from one specimen sequenced in a study of blood T cell repertoires in COVID-19. Only in-frame clones appear in the TCRdb table, and some are missing; sequencing was by immunoSEQ multiplex PCR. This table has about 380,000 clones, about four fifths appearing once. Input material: peripheral blood. The receptor source for this set is a human donor with acute or convalescent COVID-19. The donor label of this sample is uncertain.

V usage is TRBV9 and J usage is TRBJ1-6; tentative D call: TRBD1 (6 bases). The CDR3 consists of 14 residues. V gave up 2 bases and J gave up 8 bases, with 11 bases separating them. Germline loops: CDR1 SGDLS, CDR2 YYNGEE. CDR3 DNA: TGTGCCAGCAGCGTTGGGGACACCTATTCACCCCTCCACTTT. Residues: CASSVGDTYSPLHF.

J is TRBJ1-6 and V is TRBV5-6, with 8 bases fitting TRBD1. V lost 1 base and J lost 9; bases outside the gene matches: 12. This CDR3 has 17 residues. CDR1 and CDR2 from the germline V gene are SGHDT and YYEEEE. The CDR3 here is CASSLWQGAALGSPLHF. The CDR3 DNA sequence: TGTGCCAGCAGCTTGTGGCAGGGGGCCGCCCTAGGTTCACCCCTCCACTTT.

The chain links TRBV10-1 to TRBJ2-1; D remains ambiguous. Germline CDR1 and CDR2: WNHNN and SYGVQD (reference sequence). The CDR3 has 11 amino acids. The V and J ends lost 2 bases and 12 bases respectively, with 8 bases between them. In nucleotides, the CDR3 is TGCGCCAGCAGTGAGGGCGGAAGGCAGTTCTTC. Its translation: CASSEGGRQFF.

This clone occurred a few times. This rearrangement joins TRBV2 to TRBJ1-5; TRBD1 agrees at 11 bases. With V trimmed by 4 bases and J by 6 bases, 2 bases remained unmatched. The CDR3 has 14 amino acids. The germline V gene has CDR1 SNHLY and CDR2 FYNNEI. The CDR3 protein is CASSGDRGIQPQHF. CDR3 bases: TGTGCCAGCAGTGGGGACAGGGGGATTCAGCCCCAGCATTTT. Full variable domain (rest looked up from reference TRBV2 and TRBJ1-5): EPEVTQTPSHQVTQMGQEVILRCVPISNHLYFYWYRQILGQKVEFLVSFYNNEISEKSEIFDDQFSVERPDGSNFTLKIRSTKLEDSAMYFCASSGDRGIQPQHFGDGTRLSIL.

This clone was detected a few times. The CDR3 DNA reads as TGTGCCAGCAGCCGCGGACAGGGCACCCAGTACTTC. This gives the protein CASSRGQGTQYF. The J gene is TRBJ2-5, the V gene TRBV7-7, with 8 nucleotides matching TRBD1. Trimming at V came to 5 bases and at J to 8 bases, leaving 4 bases not matched to a gene. Germline assignment: CDR1 SSHAT and CDR2 FNYEAQ (reference sequence). The CDR3 totals 12 residues.

This clone has just a few counts. The V and J genes are TRBV10-2 and TRBJ1-1; 8 nucleotides agree with TRBD1. V was clipped by 8 bases and J by 8 bases; unmatched bases: 10. The CDR3 sequence is 13 residues long. CDR1 and CDR2 from the germline V gene are WSHSY and SAAADI. CDR3 in amino acids: CASAELQGVEAFF. CDR3 nucleotides: TGCGCCAGCGCGGAGCTACAGGGGGTGGAAGCTTTCTTT.

The J gene is TRBJ2-3, the V gene TRBV3-1 (or the pseudogene TRBV3-2), with 9 bases fitting TRBD2. The CDR3 has 14 amino acids. Germline V gene data show CDR1 as LGHDT and CDR2 as YNNKEL (reference sequence). J gave up 8 bases and V 8 bases, and 11 bases lay outside the gene matches. Here the CDR3 DNA reads TGTGCCAGCGCAACTAGCGGGTCGCGGGGTACGCAGTATTTT. Translation: CASATSGSRGTQYF.

This chain joins TRBV3-1 (or the pseudogene TRBV3-2) and TRBJ2-3; D perhaps matches TRBD1 (5 bases). Germline V gene data show CDR1 as LGHDT and CDR2 as YNNKEL (reference sequence). CDR3 length equals 14 residues. V lost 2 bases to trimming and J lost 6 bases, with 12 bases between them. CDR3 sequence reads: CASSQRQGGDTQYF. CDR3 coding DNA: TGTGCCAGCAGCCAACGGCAGGGTGGGGATACGCAGTATTTT.

The chain couples TRBV3-1 (or the pseudogene TRBV3-2) to TRBJ2-7; TRBD1 agrees at 7 bases. Germline V gives CDR1 LGHDT, CDR2 YNNKEL (reference sequence). This CDR3 is 15 amino acids long. V was pared by 4 bases and J by 4 bases, with 10 bases of the junction left unmatched. The CDR3 DNA follows: TGTGCCAGCAGCCCTCGCGGTGGGACAGTATACGAGCAGTACTTC. It specifies CASSPRGGTVYEQYF.

The V call is TRBV11-2, the J call TRBJ2-7; 10 positions agree with TRBD2. This CDR3 contains 14 residues. J gave up 10 bases and V 5 bases, and 11 bases lay outside the gene matches. From germline, CDR1 is SGHAT and CDR2 FQNNGV. CDR3 in amino acids: CASSLQREGGYQYF. The DNA for the CDR3 is TGTGCCAGCAGCCTACAGCGGGAGGGCGGGTATCAGTACTTC. Filled out from reference TRBV11-2 and TRBJ2-7, the complete variable domain reads EAGVAQSPRYKIIEKRQSVAFWCNPISGHATLYWYQQILGQGPKLLIQFQNNGVVDDSQLPKDRFSAERLKGVDSTLKIQPAKLEDSAVYLCASSLQREGGYQYFGPGTRLTVT.

The rearrangement joins TRBV30 to TRBJ2-2, with a possible D match to TRBD2 (7 bases). V was shortened by 2 bases and J by 5 bases, with 24 bases between the two germline ends. The CDR3 runs 18 residues. Germline V gene lookup returns CDR1 GTSNPN and CDR2 SVGIG (reference sequence). CDR3 protein: CAWSPRRGGALLTGELFF. The CDR3, as DNA: TGTGCCTGGAGTCCTCGTAGAGGGGGGGCCCTACTAACCGGGGAGCTGTTTTTT. Full variable domain (remainder filled in from reference TRBV30 and TRBJ2-2): SQTIHQWPATLVQPVGSPLSLECTVEGTSNPNLYWYRQAAGRGLQLLFYSVGIGQISSEVPQNLSASRPQDRQFILSSKKLLLSDSGFYLCAWSPRRGGALLTGELFFGEGSRLTVL.

This chain links TRBV27 with TRBJ1-2, with 10 bases that match TRBD1. Per germline, CDR1 MNHEY and CDR2 SMNVEV (reference sequence). There are 15 residues in the CDR3. V dropped 5 bases and J dropped 2; count of bases not matched to a gene: 5. CDR3 residues: CASSRQGAVNYGYTF. Written as DNA, the CDR3 is TGTGCCAGCAGTCGACAGGGGGCGGTCAACTATGGCTACACCTTC.

The sample holds one count of this clone. V is TRBV5-1 and J is TRBJ2-5; D perhaps matches TRBD1 (6 bases). V was cut by 4 bases and J by 2 bases, with 12 bases left in between. The CDR3 is 14 amino acids. Looked up from germline, CDR1 is SGHRS and CDR2 is YFSETQ. CDR3 nucleotide sequence: TGCGCCAGCAGCCCCGGACAGACTCAAGAGACCCAGTACTTC. Residues: CASSPGQTQETQYF.

The chain has TRBV12-1 and TRBJ2-2; TRBD1, the D gene given by the table, was not confirmed from the DNA. TRBV12-1 is deemed a pseudogene. This CDR3 spans 16 amino acids. The CDR3 protein is CASSLPETGFIGELFF. CDR3 coding DNA: TGTGCCAGCAGCTTACCCGAGACAGGGTTTATCGGGGAGCTGTTTTTT.

The chain is built from TRBV6-5 and TRBJ2-7; TRBD2 matches 9 bases. V dropped 6 bases and J dropped 7; count of bases not matched to a gene: 10. Germline values: CDR1 MNHEY, CDR2 SVGAGI. The CDR3 runs 14 residues. The CDR3 protein is CASRRLAAPPEQYF. CDR3 bases: TGTGCCAGCAGGAGACTAGCGGCACCCCCGGAGCAGTACTTC.

This clone was counted a single time. The V and J genes are TRBV28 and TRBJ1-2; D uncertain. The V and J ends lost 3 bases and 4 bases respectively, with 9 bases between them. Per germline, CDR1 MDHEN and CDR2 SYDVKM. CDR3 length equals 13 residues. Written as DNA, the CDR3 is TGTGCCAGCAGTTTTCTGCCAGGCTATGGCTACACCTTC. Its protein is CASSFLPGYGYTF.